The text below deals with one T cell receptor (beta chain). What it binds is not known. V gave up 8 bases and J gave up 4 bases; unmatched junction bases: 9. Germline V lookup: CDR1 LNHNV, CDR2 YYDKDF (reference sequence). The CDR3 sequence is 14 residues long. The data derive from a study of long-term antiretroviral therapy in people with HIV. General observations from the study: Blood sampling spanned 2004 to 2017, possibly under older ART regimens.

Version v3.0 of the immunoSEQ assay ran at survey level. Sequenced by immunoSEQ multiplex PCR; TCRdb stores in-frame clones only, minus some. The sample yields 20,000 to 25,000 clones, 65% to 85% seen once. Per donor, a minimum of one pre-ART and a minimum of two post-ART PBMC samples were available. All participants with HIV were treated in the United States. Specimens held about 0.9-11 million cryopreserved PBMC prior to DNA extraction. This chain connects TRBV15 to TRBJ1-1, with TRBD1 matching over 8 bases. The clonotype was recovered from a woman aged 35 to 49 with HIV. The specimen was unsorted PBMCs, collected 1.2 years after starting antiretroviral therapy. CDR3 amino acids: CATRARGRVTEAFF. CDR3 bases: TGTGCCACCCGTGCCAGGGGGCGCGTCACTGAAGCTTTCTTT.